The present T cell receptor (beta chain) was sequenced within a study of a mutant IDH1 vaccine in newly diagnosed glioma. Study details: Those enrolled had earlier been treated with radiotherapy, temozolomide, or both, mostly both.

In the case of this clone: Its antigen is unidentified.

The time point: week 11, during vaccination. A 20-mer mutant IDH1 peptide at 300 ug was injected subcutaneously with topical imiquimod. V was clipped by 5 bases and J by 6 bases; unmatched bases: 9. The germline CDR1 and CDR2 sequences are SGHTA and FQGNSA. The CDR3 runs 15 residues. The protocol was immunoSEQ multiplex PCR, while the TCRdb copy is restricted to in-frame clones and leaves out a portion. The table includes roughly 30,000 clones, roughly 78% detected once. This rearrangement joins TRBV7-2 to TRBJ2-3, with 9 bases that match TRBD2. Material: PBMCs, obtained from a glioma patient whose treatment included an IDH1 peptide vaccine. This sequence originates from a man aged 25 to 40 with glioma. The CDR3 nucleotides are TGTGCCAGCAGCCGAACCCGGACTAGCGTTGATACGCAGTATTTT. Translated: CASSRTRTSVDTQYF.